The sequence of this T cell receptor beta chain was determined in a study of blood T cell repertoires in COVID-19. Study in general: COVID-19 samples, acute and convalescent, were from the United States, Italy and Spain. T cells, B-cell-depleted T cells, or PBMCs provided the cDNA or gDNA that served as material.

The repertoire was sequenced with immunoSEQ multiplex PCR; TCRdb's copy has only in-frame clones and lacks some. The sample includes some 260,000 clones, over 65% of them seen just once. Germline CDR1 reads LNHNV; CDR2 reads YYDKDF (reference sequence). Trimming took 1 base from V and 2 from J; bases not matched to a gene: 6. The CDR3 has 17 amino acids. The sample was peripheral blood. The sequence was obtained from a woman aged 80 or over with acute or convalescent COVID-19. This sequence joins TRBV15 and TRBJ1-5; TRBD1 aligns across 9 bases. DNA of the CDR3: TGTGCCACCAGCAGAGCTCCGGGACAGGGTGGCAATCAGCCCCAGCATTTT. Encoded protein: CATSRAPGQGGNQPQHF.